These 17 T cell receptor beta chains came from one sample sequenced in a study of T-cell memory formation after mild COVID-19. Via MiXCR, TCRdb re-called the 5' RACE reads, giving one row per CDR3 protein. The sample has about 110,000 distinct CDR3 sequences, 15% to 20% seen once. Sequenced: PBMCs or a T cell subset sorted from them (not recorded which). The receptor source for this set is an adult woman who had mild COVID-19 (a few samples of this study predate the infection). Cell type and time point are not known.

The CDR3 DNA reads as TGTGCCCGAGGGAGGGGGTTGAACACTGAAGCTTTCTTT. It translates to CARGRGLNTEAFF. The chain couples TRBV6-5 to TRBJ1-1; TRBD1 might be the D (6 bases). CDR3 length: 13 amino acids. The V end lost 11 bases, the J end lost 0 bases, and 13 bases lay between the germline ends. Germline CDR1 and CDR2: MNHEY and SVGAGI.

The chain is built from TRBV19 and TRBJ2-1, with no clear D. This CDR3 is built from 16 residues. Per germline, CDR1 LNHDA and CDR2 SQIVND (reference sequence). Trimming took 3 bases from V and 2 from J, leaving 14 bases between them. The CDR3 region has the DNA TGTGCCAGTAGTATTGGTGGCGGCACTACCTACAATGAGCAGTTCTTC. It is translated as CASSIGGGTTYNEQFF. Full variable domain (missing parts from reference TRBV19 and TRBJ2-1): DGGITQSPKYLFRKEGQNVTLSCEQNLNHDAMYWYRQDPGQGLRLIYYSQIVNDFQKGDIAEGYSVSREKKESFPLTVTSAQKNPTAFYLCASSIGGGTTYNEQFFGPGTRLTVL.

The V gene is TRBV27, the J gene TRBJ2-3; D remains unclear. V lost 5 bases to trimming and J lost 3 bases, with 21 bases between them. The CDR3 is 17 residues long. CDR1 and CDR2 (germline): MNHEY, SMNVEV (reference sequence). The CDR3 is CASSIFGPGSPTDTQYF. The DNA of the CDR3 is TGTGCCAGCAGTATATTCGGGCCGGGTTCACCTACAGATACGCAGTATTTT.

The genes are TRBV7-9 and TRBJ1-1, with 9 bases fitting TRBD1. The CDR3 contains 15 residues. Germline values: CDR1 SEHNR, CDR2 FQNEAQ (reference sequence). Trimming took 4 bases from V and 6 from J; bases not matched to a gene: 9. CDR3 nucleotide sequence: TGTGCCAGCAGCTCCACACAGGGGGCTGGGGCTGAAGCTTTCTTT. Its translation is CASSSTQGAGAEAFF. Using reference TRBV7-9 and TRBJ1-1 for the parts outside the CDR3, the full variable domain is DTGVSQNPRHKITKRGQNVTFRCDPISEHNRLYWYRQTLGQGPEFLTYFQNEAQLEKSRLLSDRFSAERPKGSFSTLEIQRTEQGDSAMYLCASSSTQGAGAEAFFGQGTRLTVV.

Turning to this clonotype: One end of the junction varies from germline; a read error may be responsible. V is TRBV5-1 and J is TRBJ2-3; D is unresolved. Germline CDR1 is SGHRS and CDR2 is YFSETQ. The CDR3 runs to 15 residues. DNA for the CDR3: TGCGCCAGCAGCTACCTTTGGAGAGCCGCAGAGACGCAGTATTTT. Its translation is CASSYLWRAAETQYF.

This chain joins TRBV9 and TRBJ1-2; no firm D call. V was clipped by 4 bases and J by 0 bases, with 16 bases between them. There are 16 residues in the CDR3. Germline V gene data show CDR1 as SGDLS and CDR2 as YYNGEE. DNA of the CDR3: TGTGCCAGCAGCTCTCCCATGGTTCGGGCTAACTATGGCTACACCTTC. It yields the protein CASSSPMVRANYGYTF.

CDR3 in DNA: TGTGCCAGCAGTTATGGACAAACGGGGGCTTCCGAGCAGTACTTC. Amino acid sequence: CASSYGQTGASEQYF. The chain uses TRBV6-2 or TRBV6-3 and TRBJ2-7; the D call may be TRBD1 or TRBD2 (6 bases each). Trimming took off 3 bases at V and 6 bases at J, with 18 bases between the two ends. The CDR3 length is 15 residues. CDR1 and CDR2 (germline): MNHEY, SVGEGT.

This clonotype was seen a few times. The rearrangement links TRBV12-3 or TRBV12-4 to TRBJ1-6; D is uncertain. V shed 5 bases and J shed 3 bases, with 8 bases lying between them. The CDR3 is 14 amino acids. Written as DNA, the CDR3 is TGTGCCAGCAGTGGCACGGTCTATAATTCACCCCTCCACTTT. Translated, it gives CASSGTVYNSPLHF.

This clonotype was seen ten or more times. J is TRBJ1-6 and V is TRBV20-1; D possibly corresponds to TRBD1 (5 bases). Trimming left V 0 bases short and J 7 bases short, with 16 bases between. CDR1 and CDR2 (germline): DFQATT, SNEGSKA (reference sequence). CDR3 size: 16 residues. CDR3 bases: TGCAGTGCTAGAGACCCAGCCGGGACTGTCAATTCACCCCTCCACTTT. As protein: CSARDPAGTVNSPLHF.

This chain joins TRBV4-3 and TRBJ2-5; D is unclear. Per germline, CDR1 LGHNA and CDR2 YSLEER. CDR3 length: 13 residues. Trimming removed 6 bases at V and 3 bases at J, with 11 bases between. The DNA of the CDR3 is TGCGCCAGCAGTATCTCGTATAAAGAGACCCAGTACTTC. It specifies CASSISYKETQYF.

This rearrangement joins TRBV11-2 to TRBJ1-5; 10 bases map to TRBD1. J gave up 0 bases and V 5 bases, and 4 bases lay outside the gene matches. CDR3 length: 16 residues. Germline V gene lookup returns CDR1 SGHAT and CDR2 FQNNGV. The CDR3 region is CASSLGTGDSNQPQHF. DNA for the CDR3: TGTGCCAGCAGCCTAGGGACAGGGGATAGCAATCAGCCCCAGCATTTT.

This clonotype came up a few times. The gene calls are TRBV24-1 and TRBJ2-1, with D perhaps TRBD1 or TRBD2 (5 bases each). The CDR3 has 15 amino acids. Trimming stripped 4 bases from V and 4 bases from J, with 13 bases between. Germline CDR1 is KGHDR and CDR2 is SFDVKD. CDR3 in amino acids: CATSEGQGEYNEQFF. The CDR3, as DNA: TGTGCCACCAGTGAAGGGCAGGGAGAGTACAATGAGCAGTTCTTC.

This clonotype was picked up many times. The chain joins TRBV29-1 to TRBJ2-7, with TRBD2 matching over 10 bases. J lost 3 bases, V lost 1 base, and 0 bases had no gene match. The CDR3 extends over 13 amino acids. Looked up from germline, CDR1 is SQVTM and CDR2 is ANQGSEA. The DNA for the CDR3 is TGCAGCGTTGAAGTAGCGGGGGGCTACGAGCAGTACTTC. Protein sequence: CSVEVAGGYEQYF.

This clonotype turned up a few times. The chain links TRBV12-3 or TRBV12-4 to TRBJ2-2; D tentatively fits TRBD1 or TRBD2 (5 bases each). The ends were cut back, 6 bases at V and 7 bases at J, with 9 bases in the middle. CDR3 length: 12 amino acids. In DNA, the CDR3 is TGTGCCAGCAGGGGGGAAAGCGGGGAGCTGTTTTTT. It is translated as CASRGESGELFF.

The CDR3 here is CATSALLADSGNTQYF. In DNA form, the CDR3 reads TGTGCCACCAGTGCCCTTTTAGCGGATTCAGGAAATACGCAGTATTTT. This chain connects TRBV24-1 to TRBJ2-3, with TRBD2 as a possible D gene (6 bases). V lost 5 bases to trimming and J lost 7 bases, with 21 bases between them. Germline V gene sequence: CDR1 KGHDR, CDR2 SFDVKD. The CDR3 covers 16 residues.

This clonotype was detected many times. The rearrangement links TRBV7-9 to TRBJ2-2, with D unresolved. CDR3 length: 13 residues. Germline V gives CDR1 SEHNR, CDR2 FQNEAQ (reference sequence). V lost 0 bases and J lost 5, with 4 bases in between. CDR3 sequence reads: CASSLADTGELFF. In nucleotides, the CDR3 is TGTGCCAGCAGCTTAGCAGATACCGGGGAGCTGTTTTTT.

At least ten counts were recorded for this clonotype. The chain couples TRBV5-1 to TRBJ1-1; D gene ambiguous. With 5 bases removed from V and 4 bases from J, the gap between germline ends came to 6 bases. Looked up from germline, CDR1 is SGHRS and CDR2 is YFSETQ. The CDR3 is made up of 11 amino acids. The CDR3 here is CASSWGTEAFF. CDR3 sequence (DNA): TGCGCCAGCAGTTGGGGCACTGAAGCTTTCTTT.